Sequencing of this TCR beta chain was carried out in a study of identical twins. Study-level findings and limits: Fewer insertions were carried by abundant cord blood beta clonotypes, but none was seen in memory repertoires.

The donors were all healthy and Caucasian. Of note for this clonotype: Its target is unknown.

TCRdb processed the 5' RACE reads anew with MiXCR; each CDR3 protein has one entry. The sample holds fewer than 900,000 distinct CDR3 sequences, 15% to 20% seen once. The CDR3 has 14 residues. Germline V gene lookup returns CDR1 SGHRS and CDR2 YFSETQ. After removal of 4 bases from V and 4 bases from J, the junction contained 6 bases not matched to a gene. These records were also assigned to another study, of T cells expressing NK-cell markers. That paper notes: The TCR beta repertoires were obtained from sorted CD3+CD56+NKG2C+, CD3+CD56+NKG2C- and CD3+CD56-NKG2C+ T cells. Several of the donors also had these clonotypes leading their CD3+CD56-NKG2C+ fraction.

This chain connects TRBV5-1 to TRBJ1-1; 8 positions match TRBD1. Sample: PBMCs. The origin of this receptor is a woman aged 18-35 years in good health. The CDR3 DNA reads as TGCGCCAGCAGCCGACGGACAGGGCGCACTGAAGCTTTCTTT. It specifies CASSRRTGRTEAFF.